This T cell receptor (beta chain) comes out of a study of early T cells in non-severe SARS-CoV-2 infection. Via MiXCR, TCRdb re-called the 5' RACE reads, giving one row per CDR3 protein. The table has 50,000 to 60,000 distinct CDR3 sequences, around a tenth seen once. This clonotype occurred many times. Germline CDR1 is SGDLS and CDR2 is YYNGEE. This CDR3 has 16 amino acids. The J segment lost 7 bases and the V segment lost 4 bases, leaving 8 bases of the junction unmatched. The rearrangement uses TRBV9 and TRBJ2-2; 12 bases line up with TRBD2. The sequence was collected from an adult who was a healthcare worker with PCR-confirmed SARS-CoV-2 infection or an uninfected control (not recorded which). Sequencing input: whole blood. CDR3 protein: CASSPTSGSSSGELFF. In DNA, the CDR3 is TGTGCCAGCAGCCCGACTAGCGGGAGTTCCAGCGGGGAGCTGTTTTTT. Full variable domain (missing parts from reference TRBV9 and TRBJ2-2): DSGVTQTPKHLITATGQRVTLRCSPRSGDLSVYWYQQSLDQGLQFLIQYYNGEERAKGNILERFSAQQFPDLHSELNLSSLELGDSALYFCASSPTSGSSSGELFFGEGSRLTVL.